This TCR beta chain was found in a study of technical replicates of blood from a few donors. Only in-frame clones appear in the TCRdb table, and some are missing; sequencing was by immunoSEQ multiplex PCR. The table lists 80,000 to 100,000 clones, 95% to 97% of them singletons. The CDR3 extends over 15 amino acids. In germline, CDR1 is SNHLY, CDR2 FYNNEI. The trim removed 2 bases at V and 5 bases at J, leaving 8 bases unmatched. Specimen: T cells isolated from PBMCs. This sequence originates from a human donor in good health. The chain recombines TRBV2 with TRBJ2-5; 7 positions agree with TRBD2. CDR3 in DNA: TGTGCCAGCAGTGAAAGCGGGGAGGGCCTGGAGACCCAGTACTTC. The encoded protein is CASSESGEGLETQYF.